This TCR beta chain was found in a study of shared clonotypes between healthy human individuals. With 3 bases removed from V and 0 bases from J, the gap between germline ends came to 30 bases. This CDR3 has 22 residues. Germline assignment: CDR1 MNHEY and CDR2 SMNVEV (reference sequence). Profiled with immunoSEQ multiplex PCR; TCRdb holds only in-frame clones, not every one. Of approximately 92,000 clones in the sample, 68% were seen once. The donors were all Caucasian adults (living in Nashville, Tennessee). The sequencing input was memory CD8+ T cells sorted from blood. Noted subset: CD45RO+ cells pooled with CCR7-negative TemRA cells. The chain has TRBV27 and TRBJ2-1; maybe TRBD1 (6 bases). The TCR sequence derives from a young man in good health. The CDR3 coding sequence is TGTGCCAGCAGTTTGGTCCACAGGGAATCCTCACCTTACGATTACTCCTACAATGAGCAGTTCTTC. Translation: CASSLVHRESSPYDYSYNEQFF.